What follows are 14 T cell receptor beta chains derived from one specimen sequenced in a study of beta chain features in type 1 diabetes. Every bit of the isolated RNA underwent reverse transcription, so sequencing read expressed TCRB transcripts. Sequencing used immunoSEQ multiplex PCR; TCRdb keeps in-frame clones, though not all of them. The table shows roughly 290,000 clones, with around 7.8% occurring only once. The sample was central memory CD4+ T cells from blood. These receptors came from a woman aged 18-35 years in good health.

DNA of the CDR3: TGCGCCAGCAGTTATTACCCGGGACAGTCAACCAACAATGAGCAGTTCTTC. Encoded protein: CASSYYPGQSTNNEQFF. The rearrangement joins TRBV5-1 to TRBJ2-1; 7 positions match TRBD1. CDR3 length equals 17 residues. Losses at the gene ends were 5 bases for V and 5 bases for J; bases not matched to a gene: 16. Germline V gene lookup returns CDR1 SGHRS and CDR2 YFSETQ. Supplemented by reference TRBV5-1 and TRBJ2-1, the full variable domain reads KAGVTQTPRYLIKTRGQQVTLSCSPISGHRSVSWYQQTPGQGLQFLFEYFSETQRNKGNFPGRFSGRQFSNSRSEMNVSTLELGDSALYLCASSYYPGQSTNNEQFFGPGTRLTVL.

As for this clone: Other DNA sequences within the sample encode an identical CDR3. This rearrangement joins TRBV9 to TRBJ2-5, with D unresolved. Per the germline V gene, CDR1 is SGDLS and CDR2 is YYNGEE. Trimming left V 4 bases short and J 0 bases short, with 10 bases between. This CDR3 is 14 amino acids long. The CDR3 region has the DNA TGTGCCAGCAGCCCCCGAGGATACCAAGAGACCCAGTACTTC. Amino acid sequence: CASSPRGYQETQYF.

There are many counts of this clone. The chain combines TRBV2 with TRBJ1-1; maybe TRBD1 (6 bases). This CDR3 contains 15 residues. The V and J ends lost 3 bases and 6 bases respectively, with 17 bases between them. Per germline, CDR1 SNHLY and CDR2 FYNNEI. The CDR3 coding sequence is TGTGCCAGCAGTGAGAGGGCCAGGGGAGGACCTGAAGCTTTCTTT. This sequence encodes CASSERARGGPEAFF.

The CDR3 DNA follows: TGTGCCAGCAAGTTAAAGGGACCCTCAAATCAGCCCCAGCATTTT. It encodes CASKLKGPSNQPQHF. The gene calls are TRBV27 and TRBJ1-5; a possible D gene is TRBD1 (5 bases). Germline assignment: CDR1 MNHEY and CDR2 SMNVEV (reference sequence). V was shortened by 7 bases and J by 4 bases, with 17 bases between the two germline ends. The CDR3 covers 15 residues.

There are a few counts of this clone. The chain links TRBV30 to TRBJ2-1; possible D gene TRBD2, 5 bases. CDR3 length: 14 residues. The germline CDR1 and CDR2 sequences are GTSNPN and SVGIG (reference sequence). Deletions cut 4 bases from V and 1 base from J, with 11 bases between. CDR3 bases: TGTGCCTGGAAACGCAGCGGTTCCTACAATGAGCAGTTCTTC. Translation gives CAWKRSGSYNEQFF.

This clone was seen a few times. The gene calls are TRBV14 and TRBJ1-2; TRBD1 matches at 9 bases. There are 14 residues in the CDR3. The germline V gene encodes CDR1 SGHDN and CDR2 FVKESK. Unmatched junction bases numbered 5, after V lost 3 bases and J lost 6 bases. For the CDR3, the DNA is TGTGCCAGCAGCCAGAACACAGGGGGCGATGGCTACACCTTC. Encoded protein: CASSQNTGGDGYTF.

This clone was seen only a few times. The J gene is TRBJ2-2, the V gene TRBV11-3, with TRBD2 matching 8 bases. Per germline, CDR1 SGHNT and CDR2 YENEEA. Trimming removed 3 bases from V and 0 bases from J; junction bases left unmatched: 3. The CDR3 has 16 amino acids. The CDR3 spells CASSFSGIPNTGELFF. The CDR3 DNA sequence: TGTGCCAGCAGCTTTAGCGGGATCCCGAACACCGGGGAGCTGTTTTTT.

The chain joins TRBV5-1 to TRBJ2-7; 7 nucleotides agree with TRBD1. The CDR3 is 17 amino acids. Germline trimming cut 0 bases from V and 2 bases from J; bases unmatched to any gene: 11. Per germline, CDR1 SGHRS and CDR2 YFSETQ. CDR3 in DNA: TGCGCCAGCAGCTTGGCGGTTGTGCCGGGGACAGCCTACGAGCAGTACTTC. It translates to CASSLAVVPGTAYEQYF.

Note on this clone: A much larger clone sits a single nucleotide away, making a read error possible. The rearrangement joins TRBV2 to TRBJ1-2; D is possibly TRBD1 (5 bases). Germline-derived CDR1 and CDR2 are SNHLY and FYNNEI. The CDR3 is 13 residues long. V lost 11 bases and J 4 bases, leaving 17 bases between the germline ends. The CDR3 protein is CAGTGVGSYGYTF. CDR3 in DNA: TGTGCCGGCACGGGGGTGGGTTCCTATGGCTACACCTTC.

The rearrangement links TRBV11-1 to TRBJ2-7; D uncertain. Trimming removed 4 bases at V and 5 bases at J, with 15 bases between. Germline V lookup: CDR1 SGHAT, CDR2 FQDESV (reference sequence). CDR3 size: 14 residues. CDR3: CASSSVGRQDEQYV. DNA of the CDR3: TGTGCCAGCAGCTCGGTCGGCAGGCAGGACGAGCAGTACGTC.

The chain recombines TRBV6-5 with TRBJ2-1; weak D call: TRBD2 (6 bases). Germline CDR1 MNHEY, CDR2 SVGAGI. V lost 5 bases and J lost 0, with 11 bases in between. The CDR3 is 15 amino acids. CDR3 nucleotide sequence: TGTGCCAGCAGTCCCCAGGGAGGCTCCTACAATGAGCAGTTCTTC. Its translation: CASSPQGGSYNEQFF.

This clone turned up a few times. The gene calls are TRBV19 and TRBJ1-5, with D maybe TRBD1 (6 bases). Germline V gives CDR1 LNHDA, CDR2 SQIVND (reference sequence). V was cut by 6 bases and J by 6 bases, with 12 bases left in between. This CDR3 has 13 residues. The chain's CDR3 is CASSQDRTQPQHF. In DNA form, the CDR3 reads TGTGCCAGTAGCCAAGACAGGACTCAGCCCCAGCATTTT.

This rearrangement joins TRBV4-1 to TRBJ2-6, with 8 bases identical to TRBD1. The CDR3 has 19 amino acids. J gave up 1 base and V 4 bases, and 12 bases lay outside the gene matches. The germline V gene has CDR1 MGHRA and CDR2 YSYEKL. CDR3 loop: CASSRFPGTGESGANVLTF. The DNA of the CDR3 is TGCGCCAGCAGCCGCTTCCCCGGGACAGGTGAATCTGGGGCCAACGTCCTGACTTTC.

V and J are TRBV7-8 and TRBJ1-1; possibly TRBD1 for D (5 bases). Trimming pared 5 bases from V and 3 bases from J, leaving 10 bases between. The CDR3 has 13 amino acids. In germline, CDR1 is SGHVS, CDR2 FQNEAQ. CDR3 sequence reads: CASSTTTDTEAFF. CDR3 nucleotide sequence: TGTGCCAGCAGCACCACGACAGACACTGAAGCTTTCTTT.